The next 27 T cell receptor beta chains were all read from a single sample in a study of T cells in Graves' hyperthyroidism and ophthalmopathy (dated by TCRdb to the late 2010s). Library construction relied on multiplex PCR. The sequencer was an Illumina HiSeq 2000. The TCR beta CDR3 regions were amplified from RNA transcripts. The TCR CDR3 was subjected to a first round of RT-PCR using the HTBI primer set and the Qiagen OneStep RT-PCR kit. TCRdb itself trimmed the public reads at Q25 with fastp, ran MiXCR and retained productive beta chains. Records with the same CDR3 protein are collapsed into one entry carrying the most frequent genes and DNA. The sample table lists approximately 400,000 distinct CDR3 sequences, around 13% of them with a count of one. 15% to 20% of the sample goes to the ten largest clones. The sample consisted of blood. All receptors derive from a woman between 25 and 40 years old with Graves' ophthalmopathy.

This clonotype showed up just a few times. One junction end disagrees with the germline gene, perhaps due to a read error. The genes are TRBV5-1 and TRBJ2-1, with D maybe TRBD2 (7 bases). The germline gives CDR1 SGHRS, CDR2 YFSETQ. This CDR3 spans 15 amino acids. The CDR3 DNA is TGCGCCAGCACCTTGGGGGGGGGGGCCAGTGGTGAGCAGTTCTTC. Its protein product is CASTLGGGASGEQFF.

As DNA, the CDR3 is TGCAGTGGACCAGGGGTCCAGACCCAGTACTTC. The encoded protein is CSGPGVQTQYF. The chain is built from TRBV20-1 and TRBJ2-5, with a weak D call TRBD1 (6 bases). Germline V gives CDR1 DFQATT, CDR2 SNEGSKA (reference sequence). The CDR3 has 11 amino acids. The V end was cut by 7 bases, the J end by 6 bases, with 12 bases between.

V and J are TRBV7-9 and TRBJ2-1; 9 bases fit TRBD2. Germline V CDR1 and CDR2: SEHNR, FQNEAQ (reference sequence). The ends lost 3 bases at V and 8 bases at J; junction bases unmatched: 5. The CDR3 totals 14 residues. The CDR3 sequence is CASSFQRGEDEQFF. The CDR3 DNA reads as TGTGCCAGCAGCTTTCAGCGGGGGGAGGATGAGCAGTTCTTC. The whole variable domain, remainder taken from reference TRBV7-9 and TRBJ2-1, is DTGVSQNPRHKITKRGQNVTFRCDPISEHNRLYWYRQTLGQGPEFLTYFQNEAQLEKSRLLSDRFSAERPKGSFSTLEIQRTEQGDSAMYLCASSFQRGEDEQFFGPGTRLTVL.

Many counts were recorded for this clonotype. The chain carries TRBV3-1 and TRBJ1-2; D perhaps matches TRBD1 (5 bases). The V gene's germline CDR1 is LGHDT and CDR2 YNNKEL (reference sequence). CDR3 length equals 13 residues. Between the trimmed V and J ends, which lost 5 bases and 10 bases, there was a span of 17 bases. The CDR3 region has the DNA TGTGCCAGCAGCAAAGCCGGGACCGAGACCTACACCTTC. As protein: CASSKAGTETYTF. Filled out from reference TRBV3-1 and TRBJ1-2, the complete variable domain reads DTAVSQTPKYLVTQMGNDKSIKCEQNLGHDTMYWYKQDSKKFLKIMFSYNNKELIINETVPNRFSPKSPDKAHLNLHINSLELGDSAVYFCASSKAGTETYTFGSGTRLTVV.

This clonotype was recorded at least ten times. This chain uses TRBV6-6 with TRBJ2-2, with D uncertain. This CDR3 region has 14 residues. V lost 2 bases to trimming and J lost 2 bases, with 6 bases between them. CDR1 and CDR2 from the germline V gene are MNHNY and SVGAGI (reference sequence). DNA for the CDR3: TGTGCCAGCAGTTACAATAGTAACACCGGGGAGCTGTTTTTT. Translation: CASSYNSNTGELFF.

This clonotype was seen ten or more times. V and J are TRBV6-5 and TRBJ2-1, with 14 bases lining up with TRBD2. The CDR3 is 15 residues long. The J segment lost 8 bases and the V segment lost 0 bases, leaving 0 bases of the junction unmatched. Germline lookup yields CDR1 MNHEY and CDR2 SVGAGI. The CDR3 DNA reads as TGTGCCAGCAGTTACTCGGGACTAGCGGGGGATGAGCAGTTCTTC. It translates to CASSYSGLAGDEQFF.

This clonotype showed up many times. J is TRBJ2-5 and V is TRBV20-1; 11 bases match TRBD2. Germline values: CDR1 DFQATT, CDR2 SNEGSKA (reference sequence). Germline trimming cut 3 bases from V and 2 bases from J; bases unmatched to any gene: 14. CDR3 length equals 18 residues. The CDR3 coding sequence is TGCAGTGCTAGTAGGTCTAGCGGGGGGACAAGACAACAAGAGACCCAGTACTTC. Translated, it gives CSASRSSGGTRQQETQYF.

This clonotype was found many times. This chain links TRBV20-1 with TRBJ2-2; the D call may be TRBD1 or TRBD2 (5 bases each). The germline V and J ends were trimmed by 3 bases and 7 bases, with 12 bases remaining between them. CDR3 length: 13 residues. Germline lookup yields CDR1 DFQATT and CDR2 SNEGSKA (reference sequence). The chain's CDR3 is CSARLGDGGELFF. The CDR3 nucleotides read TGCAGTGCTAGGTTGGGGGATGGCGGGGAGCTGTTTTTT.

This clonotype has ten or more counts. The CDR3 DNA reads TGTGCCAGCACCCCACTAGGGAATACAGATACGCAGTATTTT. It codes for CASTPLGNTDTQYF. This chain links TRBV7-8 with TRBJ2-3, with D possibly TRBD2 on 5 matching bases. CDR1 SGHVS and CDR2 FQNEAQ come from the germline V gene. The CDR3 is 14 amino acids. V lost 7 bases and J 3 bases, leaving 14 bases between the germline ends. Full variable domain (missing parts from reference TRBV7-8 and TRBJ2-3): GAGVSQSPRYKVAKRGQDVALRCDPISGHVSLFWYQQALGQGPEFLTYFQNEAQLDKSGLPSDRFFAERPEGSVSTLKIQRTQQEDSAVYLCASTPLGNTDTQYFGPGTRLTVL.

Of note for this clonotype: A much larger clone lies one base from this, so it may be a read error. This chain uses TRBV24-1 with TRBJ2-1, with 8 nucleotides matching TRBD2. The germline gives CDR1 KGHDR, CDR2 SFDVKD. The length of the CDR3 is 14 residues. This CDR3 is CATSNSGAYNEQLF. In nucleotides, the CDR3 is TGTGCCACCAGTAATAGCGGGGCGTACAATGAGCAGCTCTTC.

V and J are TRBV9 and TRBJ1-5, with 8 bases that match TRBD1. The ends lost 2 bases at V and 6 bases at J; junction bases unmatched: 10. CDR1 is SGDLS, CDR2 YYNGEE, per germline. There are 16 residues in the CDR3. The CDR3 sequence: CASSVGMDRDFQPQHF. In nucleotides, the CDR3 is TGTGCCAGCAGCGTCGGGATGGACAGGGATTTTCAGCCCCAGCATTTT.

There are many counts of this clonotype. The gene calls are TRBV29-1 and TRBJ1-2, with 8 bases fitting TRBD1. The CDR3 length is 14 residues. Germline values: CDR1 SQVTM, CDR2 ANQGSEA. The V gene end was trimmed by 5 bases and the J gene end by 2 bases; junction bases not matched to a gene: 7. The CDR3 DNA reads as TGCAGCGTTTCTCCGGGACAGGCGAACTATGGCTACACCTTC. Protein product: CSVSPGQANYGYTF.

This clonotype has a count of ten or more. This sequence joins TRBV7-2 and TRBJ1-1; D unclear. The germline V and J ends were trimmed by 1 base and 0 bases, with 12 bases remaining between them. The CDR3 covers 16 residues. Germline-derived CDR1 and CDR2 are SGHTA and FQGNSA. The CDR3: CASSLEGPGLNTEAFF. CDR3 sequence (DNA): TGTGCCAGCAGCTTAGAAGGGCCGGGCTTGAACACTGAAGCTTTCTTT.

This clonotype was observed once. V gene TRBV11-3 combines with J gene TRBJ2-3; TRBD2 agrees at 11 bases. The CDR3 runs 15 residues. Trimming removed 1 base from V and 4 bases from J; junction bases left unmatched: 1. Germline V lookup: CDR1 SGHNT, CDR2 YENEEA. The CDR3 coding sequence is TGTGCCAGCAGCTTAGGGACTAGCGGGTCAGATACGCAGTATTTT. It yields the protein CASSLGTSGSDTQYF.

This clonotype was counted ten times or more. The genes are TRBV12-3 or TRBV12-4 and TRBJ1-1; 8 positions match TRBD1. This CDR3 comprises 15 residues. The trim removed 5 bases at V and 4 bases at J, leaving 9 bases unmatched. This CDR3 is CASSLVDRGSTEAFF. The CDR3 region has the DNA TGTGCCAGCAGTCTGGTCGACAGGGGTAGCACTGAAGCTTTCTTT.

Many counts were recorded for this clonotype. The chain uses TRBV10-3 and TRBJ2-7, with D uncertain. Trimming took 3 bases from V and 5 from J, leaving 14 bases between them. CDR3 length: 14 amino acids. From germline, CDR1 is ENHRY and CDR2 SYGVKD. CDR3 in amino acids: CAISDLGMIHEQYF. DNA of the CDR3: TGTGCCATCAGTGATTTGGGTATGATCCACGAGCAGTACTTC.

This clonotype was counted many times. V usage is TRBV28 and J usage is TRBJ2-5; 8 nucleotides match TRBD1. V lost 3 bases, J lost 2 bases, and 14 bases stayed unmatched. Germline V lookup: CDR1 MDHEN, CDR2 SYDVKM. This CDR3 is 18 amino acids long. In DNA, the CDR3 is TGTGCCAGCAGTTTGGAGGACAGGGTTATCGTGGGGCAAGAGACCCAGTACTTC. Its protein product is CASSLEDRVIVGQETQYF.

This clonotype has at least ten counts. The chain recombines TRBV19 with TRBJ1-2; D might be TRBD1 (5 bases). The V end was cut by 5 bases, the J end by 2 bases, with 12 bases between. Germline CDR1 LNHDA, CDR2 SQIVND (reference sequence). The CDR3 length is 14 residues. CDR3 DNA: TGTGCCAGTAGTGTCCCCGGGACCAACTATGGCTACACCTTC. Amino acids: CASSVPGTNYGYTF.

This clonotype was seen many times. The chain is built from TRBV11-2 and TRBJ2-2; D remains ambiguous. This CDR3 contains 12 residues. The germline V and J ends were trimmed by 4 bases and 4 bases, with 4 bases remaining between them. CDR1 is SGHAT and CDR2 is FQNNGV in the germline V gene. CDR3: CASSYSTGELFF. The CDR3 nucleotides read TGTGCCAGCAGCTACAGCACCGGGGAGCTGTTTTTT.

This clonotype was counted between two and nine times. The chain links TRBV7-9 to TRBJ1-2; no reliable D call. Germline V lookup: CDR1 SEHNR, CDR2 FQNEAQ (reference sequence). This CDR3 has 14 amino acids. Trimming took off 4 bases at V and 1 base at J, with 10 bases between the two ends. CDR3: CASSSSSYNYGYTF. The CDR3 bases are TGTGCCAGCAGCTCCTCATCCTATAACTATGGCTACACCTTC.

The sample holds many counts of this clonotype. The chain's CDR3 is CASGGDLVSEQFF. In DNA form, the CDR3 reads TGTGCTAGTGGGGGGGACTTAGTGAGTGAGCAGTTCTTC. The chain has TRBV12-5 and TRBJ2-1, with D possibly matching TRBD2 (6 bases). The CDR3 sequence is 13 residues long. Trimming stripped 6 bases from V and 9 bases from J, with 15 bases between. The germline V gene encodes CDR1 LGHNT and CDR2 FRNRAP.

The chain combines TRBV3-1 with TRBJ2-5; 14 nucleotides line up with TRBD2. CDR1 LGHDT and CDR2 YNNKEL come from the germline V gene (reference sequence). The CDR3 contains 16 residues. After removal of 4 bases from V and 5 bases from J, the junction contained 6 bases not matched to a gene. CDR3 DNA sequence: TGTGCCAGCAGCCTAGGACTAGCGGGGGGCATGGAGACCCAGTACTTC. Protein product: CASSLGLAGGMETQYF.

This clonotype was counted at least ten times. The chain carries TRBV2 and TRBJ1-6; D is undetermined. CDR1 is SNHLY, CDR2 FYNNEI, per germline. There are 13 residues in the CDR3. V lost 6 bases, J lost 6 bases, and 9 bases lay in between. CDR3 loop: CASRSSPNSPLHF. The CDR3 bases are TGTGCCAGCAGGTCGTCACCTAATTCACCCCTCCACTTT.

DNA for the CDR3: TGTGCCATCAGCGTAGACACTTCAGATACGCAGTATTTT. Translated: CAISVDTSDTQYF. This chain links TRBV10-3 with TRBJ2-3; no definite D call. The V gene's germline CDR1 is ENHRY and CDR2 SYGVKD. The CDR3 has 13 residues. The ends were cut back, 6 bases at V and 4 bases at J, with 11 bases in the middle.

In this sample, this clonotype turned up many times. CDR3 bases: TGTGCCAGCAGCTCCTCGGGGGGACTAGACCGGTCCTACGAGCAGTACTTC. Translation: CASSSSGGLDRSYEQYF. The chain links TRBV11-1 to TRBJ2-7, with 8 bases lining up with TRBD2. The CDR3 consists of 17 residues. Germline lookup yields CDR1 SGHAT and CDR2 FQDESV (reference sequence). J gave up 1 base and V 4 bases, and 12 bases lay outside the gene matches.

The table lists this clonotype with many counts. CDR3 nucleotide sequence: TGTGCCTGGAGTGTGGGGACCCGACAGTTCGGAAATGAAAAACTGTTTTTT. Translating gives CAWSVGTRQFGNEKLFF. This chain joins TRBV30 and TRBJ1-4; TRBD1 might be the D (5 bases). There are 17 residues in the CDR3. Germline CDR1 is GTSNPN and CDR2 is SVGIG (reference sequence). Trimming pared 0 bases from V and 5 bases from J, leaving 19 bases between.

Turning to this clonotype: This clone may be a read error of a much larger clone one base away. This chain connects TRBV7-2 to TRBJ2-5, with 9 bases identical to TRBD2. CDR1 and CDR2 (germline): SGHTA, FQGNSA. There are 15 residues in the CDR3. V shed 2 bases and J 5 bases; nucleotides not matched to a gene: 6. The CDR3 sequence: CASSLPRGGRETQYF. As DNA, the CDR3 is TGTGCCAGCAGCTTACCGCGGGGGGGCCGGGAGACCCAGTACTTC.